A selection of T cell receptor beta chains follows, all from one sample in a study of response to subunit inactivated influenza vaccine. TCRdb ran MiXCR on the RT-PCR reads and lists one entry per CDR3 protein. The sample yields 450,000 to 600,000 distinct CDR3 sequences, around 7.7% seen once. The sequencing here drew on PBMCs from blood, taken 23 months after vaccination. The source of these receptors is a man aged 50-75 years who received an inactivated influenza vaccine. Each CDR3 is given with its conserved first and last residue. A D gene is named only where the DNA matches it firmly. Rows give clone size only sometimes, using once, few, many, or a class for an expanded clone.

clone size,D gene,V gene,J gene,CDR3 protein,CDR3 DNA
many,TRBD1,TRBV27,TRBJ2-3,CASSPEQGSSTDTQYF,TGTGCCAGCAGTCCCGAACAGGGGTCTAGCACAGATACGCAGTATTTT
many,TRBD1,TRBV29-1,TRBJ1-2,CSVGTEASGYTF,TGCAGCGTCGGGACAGAAGCAAGTGGCTACACCTTC
many,-,TRBV10-3,TRBJ2-2,CAIMGGGSTGELFF,TGTGCCATCATGGGAGGGGGAAGCACCGGGGAGCTGTTTTTT
-,TRBD1,TRBV12-3/TRBV12-4,TRBJ2-5,CASSLGDRVETQYF,TGTGCCAGCAGTTTAGGAGACAGGGTCGAGACCCAGTACTTC
many,-,TRBV14,TRBJ2-5,CASSQEYVGTQYF,TGTGCCAGCAGCCAAGAATACGTCGGGACCCAGTACTTC
many,TRBD2,TRBV27,TRBJ2-3,CASRSGGAGTDTQYF,TGTGCCAGCAGAAGCGGGGGGGCAGGCACAGATACGCAGTATTTT
-,-,TRBV25-1,TRBJ2-6,CASSARVGSAGGANVLTF,TGTGCCAGCAGTGCACGGGTGGGATCCGCTGGTGGGGCCAACGTCCTGACTTTC
-,-,TRBV5-1,TRBJ2-3,CASRFGQPLTDTQYF,TGCGCCAGCAGGTTCGGGCAGCCCCTCACAGATACGCAGTATTTT
-,-,TRBV20-1,TRBJ1-1,CSARAISSPNTEAFF,TGCAGTGCTAGAGCCATTAGTTCCCCGAACACTGAAGCTTTCTTT
few,-,TRBV12-3/TRBV12-4,TRBJ2-1,CASSKLSGSGVEQFF,TGTGCCAGCAGTAAGCTGAGCGGATCCGGCGTGGAGCAGTTCTTC
-,-,TRBV5-5,TRBJ1-2,CASSRTRENYGYTF,TGTGCCAGCAGTCGGACCAGGGAGAACTATGGCTACACCTTC
few,-,TRBV7-3,TRBJ2-1,CASSLNHNEQFF,TGTGCCAGCAGCTTAAATCACAATGAGCAGTTCTTC
many,-,TRBV4-3,TRBJ1-5,CASSQDTGVAQPQHF,TGCGCCAGCAGCCAAGATACGGGGGTAGCTCAGCCCCAGCATTTT
few,-,TRBV5-4,TRBJ2-7,CASSQMDEQYF,TGTGCCAGCAGCCAGATGGACGAGCAGTACTTC
many,TRBD2,TRBV5-1,TRBJ2-7,CASSLGRETYEQYF,TGCGCCAGCAGCTTGGGGCGGGAGACCTACGAGCAGTACTTC
-,TRBD1,TRBV27,TRBJ2-7,CASSLAGGINEQYF,TGTGCCAGCAGTTTGGCAGGGGGCATAAACGAGCAGTACTTC
many,-,TRBV29-1,TRBJ1-2,CSALAGAGYGYTF,TGCAGCGCCCTAGCGGGGGCGGGCTATGGCTACACCTTC
few,-,TRBV6-2/TRBV6-3,TRBJ2-7,CASSHSGPYEQYF,TGTGCCAGCAGCCACTCGGGACCCTACGAGCAGTACTTC
few,TRBD1,TRBV4-3,TRBJ2-1,CASSQEGGTGRYNEQFF,TGCGCCAGCAGCCAAGAAGGGGGGACAGGGAGATACAATGAGCAGTTCTTC
-,-,TRBV9,TRBJ1-5,CASSPGDVLNQPQHF,TGTGCCAGCAGCCCGGGCGACGTACTAAATCAGCCCCAGCATTTT
many,-,TRBV5-1,TRBJ1-3,CASSPTDTFRTIYF,TGCGCCAGCAGCCCAACGGACACCTTTCGCACCATATATTTT
many,TRBD2,TRBV20-1,TRBJ2-1,CSARAPPTSGSRGNEQFF,TGCAGTGCTAGGGCCCCACCTACTAGCGGGAGTAGGGGGAATGAGCAGTTCTTC
-,-,TRBV29-1,TRBJ2-1,CSVRPGQRTYNEQFF,TGCAGCGTCCGGCCTGGGCAGCGGACCTACAATGAGCAGTTCTTC
few,-,TRBV5-1,TRBJ2-5,CASGFGRGETQYF,TGCGCCAGCGGATTCGGCAGGGGTGAGACCCAGTACTTC
-,TRBD1,TRBV2,TRBJ2-7,CASRPRDRVDEQYF,TGTGCCAGCAGGCCTCGGGACAGGGTGGACGAGCAGTACTTC
many,TRBD2,TRBV20-1,TRBJ2-1,CSASSGGALPYNEQFF,TGCAGTGCTAGCAGCGGGGGGGCTCTACCCTACAATGAGCAGTTCTTC
-,-,TRBV5-1,TRBJ2-3,CASSLAEDLTQYF,TGCGCCAGCAGCTTGGCCGAGGACCTTACGCAGTATTTT
-,-,TRBV2,TRBJ2-2,CASSERPHTGELFF,TGTGCCAGCAGTGAGCGGCCCCACACCGGGGAGCTGTTTTTT
-,-,TRBV10-2,TRBJ1-1,CASSVGGMKTEAFF,TGCGCCAGCAGTGTCGGGGGTATGAAAACTGAAGCTTTCTTT
many,-,TRBV12-3/TRBV12-4,TRBJ2-2,CASTVGDFTGELFF,TGTGCCAGCACAGTGGGGGACTTCACCGGGGAGCTGTTTTTT
-,TRBD2,TRBV29-1,TRBJ2-5,CSARIGVAGPETQYF,TGCAGCGCCCGAATAGGCGTAGCGGGGCCAGAGACCCAGTACTTC
few,TRBD1,TRBV20-1,TRBJ1-1,CSAKQGAVTEAFF,TGCAGTGCCAAACAGGGGGCGGTCACTGAAGCTTTCTTT
few,-,TRBV20-1,TRBJ1-2,CSARGEEYGYTF,TGCAGTGCTAGGGGGGAGGAGTATGGCTACACCTTC
few,TRBD1,TRBV9,TRBJ1-4,CASSDRGTANEKLFF,TGTGCCAGCAGCGACAGGGGGACTGCTAATGAAAAACTGTTTTTT
many,TRBD2,TRBV25-1,TRBJ2-7,CASRQAGAYEQYF,TGTGCCAGCAGACAAGCGGGAGCCTACGAGCAGTACTTC
many,-,TRBV12-3/TRBV12-4,TRBJ1-1,CASCGGVVLNTEAFF,TGTGCCAGCTGTGGCGGAGTTGTTTTGAACACTGAAGCTTTCTTT
many,TRBD2,TRBV2,TRBJ2-5,CASSDPAGGAETQYF,TGTGCCAGCAGTGACCCAGCGGGGGGGGCGGAGACCCAGTACTTC
many,-,TRBV20-1,TRBJ1-4,CSASQTGFNEKLFF,TGCAGTGCTAGTCAGACGGGATTTAATGAAAAACTGTTTTTT
-,TRBD2,TRBV20-1,TRBJ2-6,CSASGRLRKSGANVLTF,TGCAGTGCTAGCGGGAGGTTAAGGAAGTCTGGGGCCAACGTCCTGACTTTC
-,-,TRBV3-1,TRBJ1-1,CASRSGTFMNTEAFF,TGTGCCAGCCGAAGCGGGACATTTATGAACACTGAAGCTTTCTTT
many,-,TRBV7-8,TRBJ1-6,CASRLIRLDNSPLHF,TGTGCCAGCAGACTTATTAGGCTGGATAATTCACCCCTCCACTTT
-,TRBD1,TRBV10-3,TRBJ2-7,CATGTGFEQYF,TGTGCCACAGGGACAGGGTTCGAGCAGTACTTC
many,-,TRBV6-5,TRBJ2-7,CASSYSYNAAEQYF,TGTGCCAGCAGTTACTCGTACAATGCGGCCGAGCAGTACTTC
-,TRBD2,TRBV27,TRBJ2-2,CASSLAGGPNTGELFF,TGTGCCAGCAGTTTGGCGGGGGGCCCGAACACCGGGGAGCTGTTTTTT
many,TRBD1,TRBV10-3,TRBJ2-7,CAMGQGSDYEQYF,TGTGCCATGGGACAGGGGTCCGACTACGAGCAGTACTTC
many,-,TRBV7-2,TRBJ1-5,CASSSIGGYQPQHF,TGTGCCAGCAGCTCAATCGGGGGATATCAGCCCCAGCATTTT
few,-,TRBV12-3/TRBV12-4,TRBJ2-7,CASSRVRSYEQYF,TGTGCCAGCAGCAGGGTGCGGTCCTACGAGCAGTACTTC
many,TRBD2,TRBV6-1,TRBJ2-7,CASHKRGTYEQYF,TGTGCCAGTCACAAGCGGGGGACCTACGAGCAGTACTTC
few,-,TRBV18,TRBJ2-7,CASSPMGGVASYEQYF,TGTGCCAGCTCACCGATGGGTGGGGTGGCCTCCTACGAGCAGTACTTC
many,TRBD1,TRBV24-1,TRBJ2-1,CATSDSLGQGWIGEQFF,TGTGCCACCAGTGATTCCCTCGGACAGGGGTGGATCGGTGAGCAGTTCTTC
few,-,TRBV30,TRBJ2-7,CAWSDGPTYEQYF,TGTGCCTGGAGTGACGGGCCCACCTACGAGCAGTACTTC
-,TRBD1,TRBV7-2,TRBJ2-1,CASSTTRTGWTYNEQFF,TGTGCCAGCAGCACGACGAGGACAGGGTGGACCTACAATGAGCAGTTCTTC
-,-,TRBV28,TRBJ2-1,CASKLNYNEQFF,TGTGCCAGCAAACTCAACTACAATGAGCAGTTCTTC
many,TRBD1,TRBV25-1,TRBJ2-5,CASSDHTGDGAQYF,TGTGCCAGCAGTGACCATACAGGGGACGGGGCCCAGTACTTC
-,-,TRBV2,TRBJ1-1,CASKAPLGTEAFF,TGTGCCAGCAAAGCACCACTAGGGACTGAAGCTTTCTTT
many,-,TRBV6-5,TRBJ2-1,CASSYTRAGEQFF,TGTGCCAGCAGTTACACCCGGGCGGGAGAGCAGTTCTTC
-,TRBD2,TRBV4-1,TRBJ2-1,CASSQPAAGGSGSYNEQFF,TGCGCCAGCAGCCAACCTGCAGCGGGGGGCTCCGGCTCCTACAATGAGCAGTTCTTC
few,TRBD1,TRBV4-1,TRBJ2-7,CASRYGGTGGEQYF,TGCGCCAGCAGATACGGAGGGACAGGGGGCGAGCAGTACTTC